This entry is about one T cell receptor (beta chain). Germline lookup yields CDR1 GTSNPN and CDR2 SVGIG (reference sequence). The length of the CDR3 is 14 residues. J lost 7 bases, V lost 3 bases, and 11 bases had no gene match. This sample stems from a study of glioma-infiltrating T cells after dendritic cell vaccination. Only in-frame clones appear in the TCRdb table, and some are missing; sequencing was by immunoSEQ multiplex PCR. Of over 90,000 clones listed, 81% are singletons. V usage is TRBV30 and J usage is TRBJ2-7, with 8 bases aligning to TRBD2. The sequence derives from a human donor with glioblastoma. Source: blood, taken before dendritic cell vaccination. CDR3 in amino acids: CAWSRPGGSGEQYF. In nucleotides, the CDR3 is TGTGCCTGGAGCCGACCGGGGGGGTCCGGGGAGCAGTACTTC.